This TCR beta chain appears in the sequencing data of a study of Ad26.COV2.S vaccination and SARS-CoV-2 variants (dated by TCRdb to 2020 to 2022). The study in broad terms: Donors in the vaccine arm were drawn from COV1001, a phase I-IIa trial of Ad26.COV2.S in healthy adults that was multicentre, randomized, double-blind and placebo-controlled. TCRbeta repertoire sequencing served as the tool for gauging how specific and how broad the SARS-CoV-2-reactive T cell receptors were following Ad26.COV2.S vaccination. A total of about 30 samples were included in the TCR-sequenced set, comprising about 20 Ad26.COV2.S vaccine recipients, 5 placebo recipients and 8 SARS-CoV-2 convalescent individuals. Trial participants were randomized into five groups of five: low-dose or high-dose Ad26.COV2.S given once or twice, or placebo on both occasions. Throughout the experiments and outcome assessment, investigators stayed blinded to trial group allocation. Ad26.COV2.S was administered intramuscularly at a dose of 5x10^10 or 1x10^11 viral particles, either as one shot or as two shots given 56 days apart.

About this clone itself: What this receptor recognizes is not known. No much larger clonotype is one base removed from it; base qualities were not supplied.

The CDR3 holds 16 amino acids from the cysteine to the phenylalanine. The only DNA kept is the CDR3, 48 bases in frame from the first base. Per the germline V gene, SGHAT is the CDR1 and FQNNGV is the CDR2. After removal of 5 bases from V and 7 bases from J, the junction retains 11 bases not matched to a gene. Overall results and qualifications from the work: After vaccination, spike-specific CD8+ and CD4+ T cell responses were reported to show substantial breadth. Vaccine and placebo recipients had comparable non-spike TCR breadth, which fits with the vaccine containing only spike. Ad26.COV2.S recipients had higher spike-specific TCR breadth than placebo recipients (P = 0.0014). The study was not powered for comparison of responses between vaccine doses or regimens. The authors noted that the TCR breadth and depth analyses may have underestimated total T cell responses.

The immunoSEQ Assay was the method used to sequence TCRbeta CDR3 regions. After extraction, genomic DNA underwent amplification by bias-controlled multiplex PCR, followed by high-throughput sequencing. The authors' pipeline ran thus. To quantify the absolute abundance of every unique TCRbeta CDR3 region, sequences were collapsed and filtered. Usable DNA was measured by amplifying reference genes present in all nucleated cells, and TCRbeta template counts were normalized to that usable DNA to estimate T cell fraction. Repertoire TCRs were annotated as SARS-CoV-2-specific by exact matching of V gene, CDR3 amino acid sequence and J gene to a known reactive TCR set. The reference SARS-CoV-2 TCR set was derived from MIRA and filtered for enrichment in COVID-19-positive ImmuneCODE repertoires, a step that removed public or cross-reactive TCRs. Using the MIRA antigens, annotated TCRs were further analysed by specific ORF or by position within an ORF. Depth was the summed frequency of annotated unique rearrangements, while breadth was defined as annotated unique rearrangements over total unique productive rearrangements. Two-sided Wilcoxon rank-sum tests were applied when comparing TCR breadth between groups. TCRdb limited this immuneACCESS table to in-frame rearrangements with V and J called. A share of clones is missing; checked studies link under half to unresolved V genes, and the rest is unexplained. The D gene and trimming were derived from the DNA, and the V and J assignments and clone size from that table. Across this sample there are about 350,000 clones, with 86% seen only once. The ten largest clones take up over 8.5% of the sample.

What the treatment or condition label conveys for this sample: roughly 18 received Ad26.COV2.S at low or high dose, single or two shots; about 5 received placebo; per-sample allocation not given. Repertoires of vaccine and placebo recipients were sequenced from samples collected on day 63 after the first injection. Cohort 1b enrolled 20 to 30 adults aged 18-55 years at a single site in Boston, USA, between 29 July and 7 August 2020. Ad26.COV2.S was a replication-incompetent adenovirus type 26 vector that expressed a prefusion-stabilized SARS-CoV-2 spike protein derived from the original Wuhan strain.

Here the chain combines TRBV11-2 and TRBJ2-1; 10 middle bases align to TRBD2. Here the sequenced sample was peripheral blood, taken in a trial of Ad26.COV2.S vaccine versus placebo. The sequence came from a person between 18 and 60 years old who received the Ad26.COV2.S COVID-19 vaccine or a placebo. CDR3 region: CASSPDLAGVGNEQFF. Here is the DNA: TGTGCCAGCAGCCCAGACCTAGCGGGAGTGGGGAATGAGCAGTTCTTC.